This T cell receptor (beta chain) was found in a study of blood T cell repertoires in COVID-19. At the level of the study: Sample material is recorded as cDNA or gDNA derived from T cells, B-cell-depleted T cells, or PBMCs.

In Seattle, patients joined the study during active infection and were tracked longitudinally. In the authors' workflow: Amplification with reference gene primers provided the estimates of nucleated cell counts. The protocol was immunoSEQ multiplex PCR, while the TCRdb copy is restricted to in-frame clones and leaves out a portion. The V and J calls and clone size come from that table; D and trimming were worked out from the DNA. Here the sample spans just under 350,000 clones, about 88% being singletons. V gave up 3 bases and J gave up 1 base, with 15 bases separating them. The CDR3 contains 17 residues. Germline CDR1 and CDR2: MGHRA and YSYEKL.

The sequence was obtained from a woman aged 70 to 79 with COVID-19, enrolled during active disease. The chain carries TRBV4-1 and TRBJ1-4; weak D call: TRBD1 (5 bases). What was sequenced was peripheral blood. CDR3 sequence: CASSHLGVKGTNEKLFF. CDR3 sequence (DNA): TGCGCCAGCAGCCACTTAGGGGTGAAGGGAACTAATGAAAAACTGTTTTTT.